What follows describes a single T cell receptor beta chain. What it binds is unknown. This sample was taken from a study of glioma-infiltrating T cells. V was clipped by 1 base and J by 5 bases, with 11 bases between them. The CDR3 loop spans 14 amino acids. Germline values: CDR1 LGHDT, CDR2 YNNKEL (reference sequence). Study-wide findings and caveats: Non-neoplastic patients had below-expected tissue-blood divergence, while all gliomas exceeded expectation.

Amplification of TCR alpha and beta CDR3 regions from RNA used iRepertoire nested multiplex PCR. Tissue mRNA or PBMC total RNA, 100-400 ng, went into one-step reverse transcription and amplification. TCRdb analysed the multiplex PCR reads with MiXCR anew, one entry per CDR3 protein. The sample gives over 120,000 distinct CDR3 sequences, about two fifths of which show up once; 15% to 25% is in the top ten. This chain uses TRBV3-1 with TRBJ2-5; no clear D. The material sequenced was glioma tissue, nonneoplastic brain tissue, or PBMCs (not recorded which). The sequence was obtained from a human donor with low-grade glioma or glioblastoma, undergoing nonglioma brain surgery, or in good health (not recorded which). The CDR3 loop is CASSQVGRRETQYF. The CDR3 nucleotides read TGTGCCAGCAGCCAAGTAGGAAGGCGGGAGACCCAGTACTTC.